This T cell receptor beta chain appears in the sequencing data of a study of blood T cell repertoires in COVID-19. On the study more broadly: PBMCs, B-cell-depleted T cells, or T cells were the source of the cDNA or gDNA that made up the material.

As originally analysed: Estimation of nucleated cell counts relied on the amplification of reference gene primers. The protocol was immunoSEQ multiplex PCR, while the TCRdb copy is restricted to in-frame clones and leaves out a portion. That table gives V, J and clone size, and the DNA gave D and trimming. The table shows tens of thousands of clones, with around four fifths occurring only once. Material for sequencing was peripheral blood. The receptor's source is a human donor in a cohort sampled during active COVID-19.

The CDR3 nucleotides read TGTGCCAGCAGTCGGGACAGGGAGACAGATACGCAGTATTTT. Its translation: CASSRDRETDTQYF. This chain uses TRBV2 with TRBJ2-3; 9 bases are shared with TRBD1. V dropped 5 bases and J dropped 3; count of bases not matched to a gene: 3. CDR1 and CDR2 from the germline V gene are SNHLY and FYNNEI. The CDR3 is 14 amino acids. Full variable domain (outside the CDR3, taken from reference TRBV2 and TRBJ2-3): EPEVTQTPSHQVTQMGQEVILRCVPISNHLYFYWYRQILGQKVEFLVSFYNNEISEKSEIFDDQFSVERPDGSNFTLKIRSTKLEDSAMYFCASSRDRETDTQYFGPGTRLTVL.